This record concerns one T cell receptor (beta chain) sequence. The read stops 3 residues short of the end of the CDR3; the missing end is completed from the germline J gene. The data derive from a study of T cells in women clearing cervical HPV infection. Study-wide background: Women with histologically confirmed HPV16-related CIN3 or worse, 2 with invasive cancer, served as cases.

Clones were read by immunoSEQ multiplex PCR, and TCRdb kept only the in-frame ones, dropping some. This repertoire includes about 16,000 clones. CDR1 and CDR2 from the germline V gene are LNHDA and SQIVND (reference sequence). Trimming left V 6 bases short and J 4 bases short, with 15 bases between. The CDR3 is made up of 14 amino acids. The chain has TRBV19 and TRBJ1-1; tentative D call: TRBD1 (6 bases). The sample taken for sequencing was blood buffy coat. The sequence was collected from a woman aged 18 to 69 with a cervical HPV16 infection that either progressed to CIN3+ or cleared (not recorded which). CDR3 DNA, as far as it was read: TGTGCCAGTAGGGCACAGGGACGGACCACTGAA. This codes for CASRAQGRTTE. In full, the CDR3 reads CASRAQGRTTEAFF.